The clone carrying this T cell receptor (beta chain) has more than one count but fewer than ten. Its specificity is not known. This record belongs to a study of read filtering for tumor transcriptome and immune sequencing. Study information: Among patients, some 17 were male and 14 female, aged about 45 to 85 (mean about 72). The study, taken as a whole, reports: Even smaller IR-seq throughput identified most shared clonotypes.

This CDR3 region has 17 residues. Germline-derived CDR1 and CDR2 are SGHRS and YFSETQ. Trimming stripped 1 base from V and 5 bases from J, with 18 bases between. From 300 to 450 ng of RNA, a library with molecular barcoded alpha/delta and beta/gamma adaptors was made. Via MiXCR, TCRdb re-called the reads, giving one row per CDR3 protein. This sample carries around 26,000 distinct CDR3 sequences, approximately 15% of them seen once, and the ten largest clones take about 45%. V is TRBV5-1 and J is TRBJ2-2; D may correspond to TRBD1 or TRBD2 (6 bases each). Sequenced: a population of CD138-negative cells sorted from bone marrow. The sequence came from a donor aged 40 or older with multiple myeloma. CDR3 sequence reads: CASSLQSGGVGTGELFF. CDR3 in DNA: TGCGCCAGCAGCTTGCAATCCGGGGGCGTAGGTACCGGGGAGCTGTTTTTT.